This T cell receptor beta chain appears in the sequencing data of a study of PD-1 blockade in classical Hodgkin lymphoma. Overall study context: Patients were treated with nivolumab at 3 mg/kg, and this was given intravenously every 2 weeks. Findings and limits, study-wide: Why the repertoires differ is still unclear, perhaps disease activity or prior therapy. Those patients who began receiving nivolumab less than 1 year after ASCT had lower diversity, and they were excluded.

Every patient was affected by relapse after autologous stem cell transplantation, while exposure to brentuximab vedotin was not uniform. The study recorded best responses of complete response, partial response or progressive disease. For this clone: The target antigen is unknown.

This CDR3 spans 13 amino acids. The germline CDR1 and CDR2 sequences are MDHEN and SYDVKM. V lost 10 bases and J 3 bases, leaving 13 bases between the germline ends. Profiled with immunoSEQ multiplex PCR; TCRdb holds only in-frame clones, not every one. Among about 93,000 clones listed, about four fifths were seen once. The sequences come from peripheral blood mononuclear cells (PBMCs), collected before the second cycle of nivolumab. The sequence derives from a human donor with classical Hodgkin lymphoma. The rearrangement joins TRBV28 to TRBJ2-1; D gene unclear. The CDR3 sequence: CATSWLSYNEQFF. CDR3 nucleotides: TGTGCCACGAGCTGGCTAAGCTACAATGAGCAGTTCTTC.